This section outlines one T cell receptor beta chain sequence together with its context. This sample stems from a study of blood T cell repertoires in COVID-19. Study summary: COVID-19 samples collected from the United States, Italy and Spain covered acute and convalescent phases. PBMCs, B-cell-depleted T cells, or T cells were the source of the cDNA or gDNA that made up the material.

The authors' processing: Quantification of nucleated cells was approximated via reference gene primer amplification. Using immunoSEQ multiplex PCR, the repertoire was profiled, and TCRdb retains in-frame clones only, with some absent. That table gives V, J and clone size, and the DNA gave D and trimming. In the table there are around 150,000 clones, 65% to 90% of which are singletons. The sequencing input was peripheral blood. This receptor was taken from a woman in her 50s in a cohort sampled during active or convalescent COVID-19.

The DNA for the CDR3 is TGTGCCAGCAGCCTGACAGGGGGCAGTGGCTACACCTTC. It is translated as CASSLTGGSGYTF. V gene TRBV7-9 combines with J gene TRBJ1-2; 10 bases line up with TRBD1. Trimming at V came to 5 bases and at J to 7 bases, leaving 4 bases not matched to a gene. This CDR3 has 13 amino acids. Germline V gives CDR1 SEHNR, CDR2 FQNEAQ (reference sequence).